Listed below are T cell receptor beta chains from one sample, sequenced in a study of blood T cells in healthy people across ages. TCRdb reprocessed the 5' RACE reads via MiXCR and lists one record per CDR3 protein. The sample records approximately 400,000 distinct CDR3 sequences, 45% to 60% being singletons. The sequencing sample was made of blood. The receptor source for this set is a man aged 55-75 years in good health. Each CDR3 is given with its conserved first and last residue. D genes are given only for firm matches. Clone sizes are given selectively: once, few, many, or a class where the clone is expanded.

j_call | v_call | d_call | clone_size | cdr3_aa | cdr3_nt
TRBJ2-7 | TRBV7-7 | NA | few | CASSLRTGYEQYF | TGTGCTAGCAGCCTGAGGACGGGCTACGAGCAGTACTTC
TRBJ2-7 | TRBV28 | NA | few | CASSSVGGGLYEQYF | TGTGCCAGCAGCTCCGTCGGGGGCGGACTCTACGAGCAGTACTTC
TRBJ1-6 | TRBV4-1 | NA | NA | CASSQGRRGWYNSPLHF | TGCGCCAGCAGTCAAGGCCGGCGGGGTTGGTATAATTCACCCCTCCACTTT
TRBJ2-3 | TRBV29-1 | NA | NA | CSVERSGTGTQYF | TGCAGCGTTGAACGCTCGGGCACGGGTACGCAGTATTTT
TRBJ2-1 | TRBV20-1 | TRBD1 | NA | CSARDGQVRQQFF | TGCAGTGCTAGAGATGGACAGGTCCGCCAGCAGTTCTTC
TRBJ1-2 | TRBV4-2 | NA | NA | CANSQDRGARGYTF | TGTGCCAACAGCCAAGATAGGGGGGCGAGGGGCTACACCTTC
TRBJ2-5 | TRBV6-1 | TRBD2 | NA | CAGGASGQETQYF | TGTGCGGGCGGGGCTAGCGGCCAAGAGACCCAGTACTTC
TRBJ1-2 | TRBV15 | TRBD1 | few | CATSRPGQAYGYTF | TGTGCCACCAGCAGACCGGGACAGGCATATGGCTACACCTTC
TRBJ1-1 | TRBV4-1 | NA | NA | CASSPPWGMNTEAFF | TGCGCCAGCAGCCCGCCTTGGGGCATGAACACTGAAGCTTTCTTT
TRBJ2-7 | TRBV2 | NA | few | CASSGTGRGYEQYF | TGTGCCAGCAGCGGCACAGGGAGGGGCTACGAGCAGTACTTC
TRBJ2-3 | TRBV6-5 | NA | once | CASSRPDGTDTQYF | TGTGCCAGCAGTCGCCCCGACGGCACAGATACGCAGTATTTT